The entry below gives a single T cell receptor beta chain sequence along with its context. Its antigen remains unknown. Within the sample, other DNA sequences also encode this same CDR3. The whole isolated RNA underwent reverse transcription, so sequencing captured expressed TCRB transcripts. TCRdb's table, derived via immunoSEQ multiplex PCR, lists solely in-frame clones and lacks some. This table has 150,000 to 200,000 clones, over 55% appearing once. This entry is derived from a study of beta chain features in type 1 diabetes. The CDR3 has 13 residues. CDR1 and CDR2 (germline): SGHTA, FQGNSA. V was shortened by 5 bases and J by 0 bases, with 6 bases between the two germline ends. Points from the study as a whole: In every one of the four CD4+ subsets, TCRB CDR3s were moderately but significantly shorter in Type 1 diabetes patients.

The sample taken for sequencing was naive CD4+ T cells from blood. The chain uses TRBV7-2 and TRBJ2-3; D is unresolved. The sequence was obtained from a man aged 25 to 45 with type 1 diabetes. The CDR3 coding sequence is TGTGCCAGCAGCCTGGACAGCACAGATACGCAGTATTTT. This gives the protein CASSLDSTDTQYF.